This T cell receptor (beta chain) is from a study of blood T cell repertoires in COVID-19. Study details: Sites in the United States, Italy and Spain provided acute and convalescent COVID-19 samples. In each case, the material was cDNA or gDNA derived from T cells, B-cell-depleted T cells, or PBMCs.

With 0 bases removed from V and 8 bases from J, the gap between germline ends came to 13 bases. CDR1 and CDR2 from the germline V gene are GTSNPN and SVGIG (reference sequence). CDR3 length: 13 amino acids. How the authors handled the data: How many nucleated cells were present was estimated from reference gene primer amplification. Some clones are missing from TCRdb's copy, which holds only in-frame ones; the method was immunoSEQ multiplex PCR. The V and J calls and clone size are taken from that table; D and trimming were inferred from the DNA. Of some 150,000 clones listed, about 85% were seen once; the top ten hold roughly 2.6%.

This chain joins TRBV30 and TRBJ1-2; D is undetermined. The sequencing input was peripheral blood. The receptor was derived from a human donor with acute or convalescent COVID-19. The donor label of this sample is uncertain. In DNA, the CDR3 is TGTGCCTGGAGTGTGTCTCGGGAATGGGGCTACACCTTC. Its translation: CAWSVSREWGYTF.